This is a list of T cell receptor beta chains from one sample in a study of blood T cell repertoires in COVID-19. The method was immunoSEQ multiplex PCR; TCRdb's version includes in-frame clones alone and lacks a portion of them. Of 310,000 or so clones listed, around 82% are singletons. The material sequenced was peripheral blood. Every receptor here comes from a woman between 50 and 59 years old with acute or convalescent COVID-19. The CDR3 runs from the conserved cysteine through the conserved F or W. The D gene is left open where the match is weak. Clone size is given for some rows only: seen once, a few or many times, or a class if the clone is expanded.

clone size	V gene	J gene	D gene	CDR3 DNA	CDR3 protein
few	TRBV10-3	TRBJ2-1	TRBD1	TGTGCCGCCACACAGGGGCCGCGAATTGGGGAGCAGTTCTTC	CAATQGPRIGEQFF
NA	TRBV20-1	TRBJ2-1	NA	TGCAGTGCTAGTTGGAATGTGGCAGGGGATGAGCAGTTCTTC	CSASWNVAGDEQFF
NA	TRBV7-2	TRBJ1-4	NA	TGTGCCAGCAGCGCCCAGACACCAGAAAAACTGTTTTTT	CASSAQTPEKLFF
NA	TRBV6-6	TRBJ2-5	NA	TGTGCCAGCAGTTACTCGGGGGCAGGAGAGACCCAGTACTTC	CASSYSGAGETQYF
NA	TRBV29-1	TRBJ1-5	NA	TGCAGCGTCCGATCCAGTGGCAATCAGCCCCAGCATTTT	CSVRSSGNQPQHF
NA	TRBV15	TRBJ2-7	NA	TGTGCCACCAGCAGAGACACAGCATTTTACGAGCAGTACTTC	CATSRDTAFYEQYF
NA	TRBV11-1	TRBJ2-6	NA	TGTGCCAGCAGCTTAATTGTCACTTCTGGGGCCAACGTCCTGACTTTC	CASSLIVTSGANVLTF
NA	TRBV5-1	TRBJ2-3	NA	TGCGCCAGCAGCTTGGTTTGGCCCGGGACACTAAGAGCAGATACGCAGTATTTT	CASSLVWPGTLRADTQYF
NA	TRBV29-1	TRBJ1-2	NA	TGCAGCGTTGAAGATCGGGGGGCGGGGGGAGGCTACACCTTC	CSVEDRGAGGGYTF
NA	TRBV5-4	TRBJ1-4	NA	TGTGCCAGCAGCTTGAAAGGGGATCGGGAAAAACTGTTTTTT	CASSLKGDREKLFF
NA	TRBV5-1	TRBJ1-1	NA	TGCGCCAGCAGCTTGGCGTCAGGGGAGAACACTGAAGCTTTCTTT	CASSLASGENTEAFF
once	TRBV24-1	TRBJ1-5	NA	TGTGCCATCCCTCCTTTTGCCAGGGCCTATCAGCCCCAGCATTTT	CAIPPFARAYQPQHF
NA	TRBV7-6	TRBJ2-2	NA	TGTGCCAGCAGCTTCGACAGATTGAACACCGGGGAGCTGTTTTTT	CASSFDRLNTGELFF
NA	TRBV27	TRBJ1-6	TRBD1	TGTGCCAGCAGTCTGGACAGGGGGGCCTCACCCCTCCACTTT	CASSLDRGASPLHF
NA	TRBV30	TRBJ2-1	TRBD2	TGTGCCTGGGTTCGGTTGCGGGAGGGTGAGCAGTTCTTC	CAWVRLREGEQFF
NA	TRBV4-1	TRBJ1-2	NA	TGCGCCAGCAGCTCCGGGACACCACTTAGGTATGGCTACACCTTC	CASSSGTPLRYGYTF
NA	TRBV5-1	TRBJ1-1	TRBD1	TGCGCCAGCAGCCTTCGACAGGGGGTTTACACTGAAGCTTTCTTT	CASSLRQGVYTEAFF
NA	TRBV7-9	TRBJ2-1	TRBD2	TGTGCCAGCAGCTTAGTGCGGGGGGGATACAATGAGCAGTTCTTC	CASSLVRGGYNEQFF
NA	TRBV30	TRBJ2-1	NA	TGTGCCTGGAAGTTTGCGTCGGGAGACCCTCGCTCCTACAATGAGCAGTTCTTC	CAWKFASGDPRSYNEQFF
few	TRBV5-4	TRBJ2-5	TRBD1	TGTGCCAGCAGCTTCGGGACAGGGGACCCGCAAGAGACCCAGTACTTC	CASSFGTGDPQETQYF
once	TRBV3-1/TRBV3-2	TRBJ1-2	TRBD1	TGTGCCAGCAGTCCTTCCTGGACAGGGACAACTTCCGGCTACACCTTC	CASSPSWTGTTSGYTF
NA	TRBV7-9	TRBJ2-2	NA	TGTGCCAGCAGATTCGAGGCCGGCTCGAACACCGGGGAGCTGTTTTTT	CASRFEAGSNTGELFF
NA	TRBV5-4	TRBJ1-2	TRBD1	TGTGCCAGCAGCTCACAGACGACAGGGAACTATGGCTACACCTTC	CASSSQTTGNYGYTF
NA	TRBV18	TRBJ2-6	TRBD1	TGTGCCAGCTCAAAACAGGGGGCCCGCTCTGGGGCCAACGTCCTGACTTTC	CASSKQGARSGANVLTF
NA	TRBV3-1/TRBV3-2	TRBJ2-1	NA	TGTGCCAGCAGCCCCCAATACAATGAGCAGTTCTTC	CASSPQYNEQFF
NA	TRBV4-2	TRBJ1-2	NA	TGTGCCAGCAGCCAAGATCGGACAGTAGACTATGGCTACACCTTC	CASSQDRTVDYGYTF
once	TRBV5-1	TRBJ1-6	NA	TGCGCCAGCAGCCCCCCGGCTTCAGGGTCACCCCTCCACTTT	CASSPPASGSPLHF
NA	TRBV7-6	TRBJ2-1	NA	TGTGCCAGCAGCTTAAGGGGTGAGCAGTTCTTC	CASSLRGEQFF
NA	TRBV6-5	TRBJ1-4	NA	TGTGCCAGCATTCAAGGGGCAGCTTATAATGAAAAACTGTTTTTT	CASIQGAAYNEKLFF
NA	TRBV19	TRBJ2-3	NA	TGTGCCAGTAGCCTCCCTTTACAGGGATGGAACTCAGATACGCAGTATTTT	CASSLPLQGWNSDTQYF
NA	TRBV4-2	TRBJ1-4	TRBD1	TGTGCCAGCAGCCGGACGGGACAGACTAATGAAAAACTGTTTTTT	CASSRTGQTNEKLFF
NA	TRBV4-1	TRBJ1-2	NA	TGCGCCAGCAGCCCTCCTGGAGGAGGGGCGGAGGGCTACACCTTC	CASSPPGGGAEGYTF
NA	TRBV7-2	TRBJ2-7	TRBD2	TGTGCCAGCAGCTCCGGGACTAGCGTCTACGAGCAGTACTTC	CASSSGTSVYEQYF
NA	TRBV4-1	TRBJ2-7	TRBD1	TGCGCCAGCAGTCTCCGACAGGGGTCCTACTACGAGCAGTACTTC	CASSLRQGSYYEQYF
NA	TRBV10-3	TRBJ1-4	TRBD1	TGTGCCATCAGTGAGGGGGACAGGGCCAGCGAAAAACTGTTTTTT	CAISEGDRASEKLFF
few	TRBV5-8	TRBJ2-2	NA	TGTGCCAGCAGGGGCGTAGTTGGCCCCACCGGGGAGCTGTTTTTT	CASRGVVGPTGELFF
NA	TRBV24-1	TRBJ2-5	NA	TGTGCCACCAGTGATTTTTTTTCCCTTACCCAGTACTTC	CATSDFFSLTQYF
NA	TRBV5-5	TRBJ1-4	NA	TGTGCCAGCAGCTTTACATCCGAGGGAGAAAAACTGTTTTTT	CASSFTSEGEKLFF
NA	TRBV7-9	TRBJ2-7	NA	TGTGCCAGCAAGAAGGGGAACGAGCAGTACTTC	CASKKGNEQYF
NA	TRBV25-1	TRBJ1-2	TRBD1	TGTGCCAGCAGTAATTACCCAACAGGGGAGTATGGCTACACCTTC	CASSNYPTGEYGYTF
NA	TRBV10-3	TRBJ1-3	NA	TGTGCCATCAGTGACACATACTCTGGAAACACCATATATTTT	CAISDTYSGNTIYF
NA	TRBV3-1/TRBV3-2	TRBJ1-4	NA	TGTGCCAGCAGGGGGCCTAATGAAAAACTGTTTTTT	CASRGPNEKLFF
NA	TRBV15	TRBJ1-4	TRBD1	TGTGCCACCAGCAGAACACAGGGGGAGGATGAAAAACTGTTTTTT	CATSRTQGEDEKLFF
NA	TRBV5-1	TRBJ1-4	TRBD1	TGCGCCAGCAGCTTGGCCGGGACAGGGAATGAAAAACTGTTTTTT	CASSLAGTGNEKLFF
NA	TRBV11-2	TRBJ2-1	NA	TGTGCCAGCAGCTTGGTCCTAGCCTACAATGAGCAGTTCTTC	CASSLVLAYNEQFF
NA	TRBV5-1	TRBJ1-1	NA	TGCGCCAGCAGCTTGAACCGTCCGGGGTTGACTGAAGCTTTCTTT	CASSLNRPGLTEAFF
NA	TRBV29-1	TRBJ1-3	NA	TGCAGCGTTCGTGTGTCGGACATTCGGAACACCATATATTTT	CSVRVSDIRNTIYF
NA	TRBV7-2	TRBJ1-5	TRBD1	TGTGCCAGCAGCTCCCTCGGGACAGGGTCCGGTCAGCCCCAGCATTTT	CASSSLGTGSGQPQHF
once	TRBV5-1	TRBJ2-3	TRBD2	TGCGCCAGCAAGGGGAGGACTAGCGGGACCACAGATACGCAGTATTTT	CASKGRTSGTTDTQYF
NA	TRBV3-1/TRBV3-2	TRBJ2-2	TRBD2	TGTGCCAGCAGCCAACCCCGACTAGCGGGAGTGAACACCGGGGAGCTGTTTTTT	CASSQPRLAGVNTGELFF
NA	TRBV19	TRBJ2-5	NA	TGTGCCAGTAGTTGGGGCATGGAAGAGACCCAGTACTTC	CASSWGMEETQYF